The 12 T cell receptor beta chains below all came from one sample that was sequenced in a study of technical replicates of blood from a handful of donors (dated by TCRdb to about 2017). The library was generated by the immunoSEQ multiplex PCR assay. TCRdb's version of the immuneACCESS table is confined to in-frame rearrangements and falls short of the full clone set. An unresolved V gene accounts for under half of the shortfall where checked; the remainder is of unknown origin. The sample profile shows roughly 80,000 clones; 70% to 90% of them were found once. The leading ten clones occupy approximately 0.39% of the sample. The sample comprised T cells isolated from PBMCs. These receptors were taken from a human donor in good health.

The chain has TRBV27 and TRBJ1-2; 7 positions agree with TRBD1. CDR3 length equals 15 residues. V shed 2 bases and J 6 bases; nucleotides not matched to a gene: 9. Germline values: CDR1 MNHEY, CDR2 SMNVEV (reference sequence). CDR3 residues: CASSLRGGESNGYTF. The CDR3 DNA reads TGTGCCAGCAGTTTAAGAGGGGGCGAGAGCAATGGCTACACCTTC.

This clone was counted once. CDR3 amino acids: CASSLELGRYEQYF. The CDR3, as DNA: TGTGCCAGCAGCTTAGAACTTGGGCGCTACGAGCAGTACTTC. The chain recombines TRBV11-2 with TRBJ2-7, with D uncertain. Germline assignment: CDR1 SGHAT and CDR2 FQNNGV. Trimming shortened V by 0 bases and J by 3 bases, and 9 bases separated the two germline ends. There are 14 residues in the CDR3.

The rearrangement links TRBV9 to TRBJ1-5; D call uncertain. This CDR3 has 14 residues. V shed 0 bases and J shed 4 bases, with 8 bases lying between them. In germline, CDR1 is SGDLS, CDR2 YYNGEE. The CDR3 region is CASSVEGGNQPQHF. The CDR3 DNA is TGTGCCAGCAGCGTAGAGGGAGGTAATCAGCCCCAGCATTTT.

This chain connects TRBV27 to TRBJ2-5; the match to TRBD2 covers 7 bases. The CDR3 is 16 amino acids. The trim removed 3 bases at V and 4 bases at J, leaving 11 bases unmatched. Germline assignment: CDR1 MNHEY and CDR2 SMNVEV (reference sequence). For the CDR3, the DNA is TGTGCCAGCAGTTTGTCTGTGCGGGAGATTGGAGAGACCCAGTACTTC. Its protein is CASSLSVREIGETQYF.

The chain couples TRBV4-2 to TRBJ2-1; 16 positions match TRBD2. Unmatched junction bases numbered 12, after V lost 0 bases and J lost 4 bases. The germline V gene has CDR1 LGHNA and CDR2 YNFKEQ. The CDR3 is 21 amino acids. Here the CDR3 DNA reads TGTGCCAGCAGCCAAGATAGGGCCGGGACTAGCGGGAGGGCCAGGTACAATGAGCAGTTCTTC. Its protein is CASSQDRAGTSGRARYNEQFF.

This clone came up a few times. The V and J genes are TRBV19 and TRBJ2-7, with 10 bases aligning to TRBD1. The CDR3 sequence is 14 residues long. Per the germline V gene, CDR1 is LNHDA and CDR2 is SQIVND (reference sequence). V trimming: 9 bases; J trimming: 5 bases; junction bases outside the gene matches: 10. In DNA form, the CDR3 reads TGTGCCAGCAGGGGACAGGGGATAACCAACGAGCAGTACTTC. This gives the protein CASRGQGITNEQYF. The full variable domain, rest sourced from reference TRBV19 and TRBJ2-7, is DGGITQSPKYLFRKEGQNVTLSCEQNLNHDAMYWYRQDPGQGLRLIYYSQIVNDFQKGDIAEGYSVSREKKESFPLTVTSAQKNPTAFYLCASRGQGITNEQYFGPGTRLTVT.

The genes are TRBV9 and TRBJ1-1, with 8 bases aligning to TRBD1. Germline CDR1 and CDR2: SGDLS and YYNGEE. The CDR3 has 16 residues. Trimming cost V 2 bases and J 0 bases; bases outside gene matches: 6. CDR3 region: CASSVSGGPLNTEAFF. CDR3 nucleotides: TGTGCCAGCAGCGTGTCAGGGGGCCCCTTGAACACTGAAGCTTTCTTT.

The rearrangement uses TRBV11-3 and TRBJ2-3; TRBD2 agrees at 8 bases. This CDR3 is built from 15 residues. The V segment lost 3 bases and the J segment 5 bases; nucleotides outside the gene matches: 7. Germline CDR1 is SGHNT and CDR2 is YENEEA. The CDR3 protein is CASSFGFGRGDTQYF. The CDR3 region has the DNA TGTGCCAGCAGCTTTGGCTTCGGGAGGGGAGATACGCAGTATTTT.

This rearrangement joins TRBV25-1 to TRBJ2-2; 11 bases are a match to TRBD2. The CDR3 runs 16 residues. The J segment lost 6 bases and the V segment lost 4 bases, leaving 7 bases of the junction unmatched. Per the germline V gene, CDR1 is MGHDK and CDR2 is SYGVNS. This CDR3 reads CASSVAGGELPGELFF. In DNA form, the CDR3 reads TGTGCCAGCAGTGTAGCGGGAGGGGAGTTGCCCGGGGAGCTGTTTTTT.

The chain employs TRBV5-1 and TRBJ2-1; no clear D gene. CDR1 and CDR2 (germline): SGHRS, YFSETQ. The CDR3 totals 16 residues. V lost 0 bases and J lost 0, with 10 bases in between. The CDR3 spells CASSLVNTSSYNEQFF. In DNA, the CDR3 is TGCGCCAGCAGCTTGGTCAACACAAGCTCCTACAATGAGCAGTTCTTC.

The gene calls are TRBV15 and TRBJ1-1; 8 nucleotides agree with TRBD1. Trimming took 3 bases from V and 4 from J; bases not matched to a gene: 4. The CDR3 is 14 amino acids. CDR1 and CDR2 (germline): LNHNV, YYDKDF (reference sequence). This CDR3 reads CATSRVTGGTEAFF. Written as DNA, the CDR3 is TGTGCCACCAGCAGGGTTACAGGGGGCACTGAAGCTTTCTTT.

This chain connects TRBV9 to TRBJ2-5; 7 nucleotides agree with TRBD1. V trimming: 3 bases; J trimming: 5 bases; junction bases outside the gene matches: 10. Germline V gives CDR1 SGDLS, CDR2 YYNGEE. The CDR3 is made up of 15 amino acids. CDR3 sequence: CASSAEGGSVETQYF. The CDR3 coding sequence is TGTGCCAGCAGCGCAGAAGGGGGCTCGGTGGAGACCCAGTACTTC. The full variable domain, rest sourced from reference TRBV9 and TRBJ2-5, is DSGVTQTPKHLITATGQRVTLRCSPRSGDLSVYWYQQSLDQGLQFLIQYYNGEERAKGNILERFSAQQFPDLHSELNLSSLELGDSALYFCASSAEGGSVETQYFGPGTRLLVL.